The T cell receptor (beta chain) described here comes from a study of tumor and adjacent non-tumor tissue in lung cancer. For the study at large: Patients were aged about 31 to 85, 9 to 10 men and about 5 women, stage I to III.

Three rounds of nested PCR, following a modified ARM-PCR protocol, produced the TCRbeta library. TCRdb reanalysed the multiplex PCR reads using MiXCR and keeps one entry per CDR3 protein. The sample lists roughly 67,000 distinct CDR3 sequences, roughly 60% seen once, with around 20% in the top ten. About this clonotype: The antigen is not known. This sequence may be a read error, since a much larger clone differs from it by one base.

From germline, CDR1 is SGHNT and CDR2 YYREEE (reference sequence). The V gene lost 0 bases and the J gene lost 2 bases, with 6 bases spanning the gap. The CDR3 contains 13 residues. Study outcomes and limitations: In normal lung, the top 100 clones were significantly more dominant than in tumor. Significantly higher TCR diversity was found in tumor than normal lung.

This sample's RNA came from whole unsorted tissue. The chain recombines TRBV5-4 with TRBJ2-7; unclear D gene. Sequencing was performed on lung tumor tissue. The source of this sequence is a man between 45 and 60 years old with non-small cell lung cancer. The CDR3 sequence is CASSLGIPYEQYF. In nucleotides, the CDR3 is TGTGCCAGCAGCTTGGGCATTCCCTACGAGCAGTACTTC. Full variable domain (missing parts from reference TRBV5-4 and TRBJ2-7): ETGVTQSPTHLIKTRGQQVTLRCSSQSGHNTVSWYQQALGQGPQFIFQYYREEENGRGNFPPRFSGLQFPNYSSELNVNALELDDSALYLCASSLGIPYEQYFGPGTRLTVT.